This T cell receptor beta chain was obtained from a study of T cell repertoires in cytomegalovirus infection. Study-wide context: In public TCR beta signatures, there were indications of both CMV infection and matching HLA type. Study-level results: Carriers of CMV and the relevant HLA type were discriminated by public TCR beta frequency. HLA-C-restricted CMV clonotypes gave the most frequent clonotype in two of eight donors.

A few counts support this clonotype. Its matching antigen is unknown. Using its own MiXCR run on the reads, TCRdb lists one record per CDR3 protein. The top ten clones hold under 30% of a sample with roughly 200,000 distinct CDR3 sequences, roughly a sixth of them seen once. Germline V gene lookup returns CDR1 DFQATT and CDR2 SNEGSKA (reference sequence). Trimming at V came to 2 bases and at J to 4 bases, leaving 9 bases not matched to a gene. This CDR3 spans 15 amino acids. The clonotype was recovered from a human donor in good health (CMV status not recorded). Some clones in this sample may be carry-over from other donors' samples. The chain recombines TRBV20-1 with TRBJ1-1, with 8 bases fitting TRBD1. Sequences were obtained from CD8+ T cells from PBMCs. The DNA for the CDR3 is TGCAGTGCTAGACCAGACAGGGGATGGATCACTGAAGCTTTCTTT. Protein: CSARPDRGWITEAFF.